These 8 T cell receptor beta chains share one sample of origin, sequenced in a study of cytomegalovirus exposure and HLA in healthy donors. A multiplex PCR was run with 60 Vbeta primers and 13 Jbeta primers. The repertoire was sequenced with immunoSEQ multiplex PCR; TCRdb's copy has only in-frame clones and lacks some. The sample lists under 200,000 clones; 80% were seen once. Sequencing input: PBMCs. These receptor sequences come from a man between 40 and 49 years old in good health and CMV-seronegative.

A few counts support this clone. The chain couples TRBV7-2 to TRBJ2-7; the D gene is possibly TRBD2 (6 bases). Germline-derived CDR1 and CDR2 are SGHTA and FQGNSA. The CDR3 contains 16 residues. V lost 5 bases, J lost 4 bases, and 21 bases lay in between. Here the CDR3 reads CASSPGVVGYKYEQYF. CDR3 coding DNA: TGTGCCAGCAGCCCGGGAGTCGTGGGGTACAAGTACGAGCAGTACTTC.

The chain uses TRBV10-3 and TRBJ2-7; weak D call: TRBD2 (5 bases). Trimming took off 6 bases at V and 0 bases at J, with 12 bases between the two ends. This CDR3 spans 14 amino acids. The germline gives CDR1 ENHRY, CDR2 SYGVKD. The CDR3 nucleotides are TGTGCCATCAGCACGGGATCCTACTCCTACGAGCAGTACTTC. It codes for CAISTGSYSYEQYF.

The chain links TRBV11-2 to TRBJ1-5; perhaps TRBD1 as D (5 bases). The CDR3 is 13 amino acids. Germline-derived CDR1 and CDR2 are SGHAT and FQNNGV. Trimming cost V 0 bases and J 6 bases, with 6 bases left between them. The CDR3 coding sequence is TGTGCCAGCAGCTTAGAGGGGGGTCAGCCCCAGCATTTT. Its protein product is CASSLEGGQPQHF. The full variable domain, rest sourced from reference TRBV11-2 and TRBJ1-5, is EAGVAQSPRYKIIEKRQSVAFWCNPISGHATLYWYQQILGQGPKLLIQFQNNGVVDDSQLPKDRFSAERLKGVDSTLKIQPAKLEDSAVYLCASSLEGGQPQHFGDGTRLSIL.

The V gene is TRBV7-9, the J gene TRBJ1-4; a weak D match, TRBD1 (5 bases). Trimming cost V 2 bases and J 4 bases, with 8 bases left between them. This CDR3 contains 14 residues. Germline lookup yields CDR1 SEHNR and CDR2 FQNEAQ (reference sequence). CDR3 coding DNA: TGTGCCAGCAGCTTACAAGGGGTTAATGAAAAACTGTTTTTT. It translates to CASSLQGVNEKLFF.

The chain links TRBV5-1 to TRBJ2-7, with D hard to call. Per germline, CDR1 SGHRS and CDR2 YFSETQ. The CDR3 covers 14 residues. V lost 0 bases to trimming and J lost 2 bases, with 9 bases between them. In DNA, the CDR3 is TGCGCCAGCAGCTTGGCCGACTTCCCCTACGAGCAGTACTTC. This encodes CASSLADFPYEQYF.

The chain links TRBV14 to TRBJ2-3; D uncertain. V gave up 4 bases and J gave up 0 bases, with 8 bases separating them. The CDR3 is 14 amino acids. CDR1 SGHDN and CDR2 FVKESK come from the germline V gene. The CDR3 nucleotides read TGTGCCAGCAGCCTGTGGCTTAGCACAGATACGCAGTATTTT. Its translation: CASSLWLSTDTQYF.

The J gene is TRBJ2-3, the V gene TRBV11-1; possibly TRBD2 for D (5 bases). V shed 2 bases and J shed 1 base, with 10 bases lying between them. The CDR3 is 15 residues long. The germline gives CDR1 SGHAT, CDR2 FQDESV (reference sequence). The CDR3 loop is CASSLYGGGTDTQYF. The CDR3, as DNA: TGTGCCAGCAGCTTATATGGAGGCGGCACAGATACGCAGTATTTT.

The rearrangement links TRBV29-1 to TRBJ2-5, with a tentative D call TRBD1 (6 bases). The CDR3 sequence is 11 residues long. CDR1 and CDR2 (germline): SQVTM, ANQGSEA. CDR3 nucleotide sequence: TGCAGTATTGAGGACAGAGAGACCCAGTACTTC. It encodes CSIEDRETQYF.